A selection of T cell receptor beta chains follows, all from one sample in a study of shared clonotypes between healthy human individuals. Only in-frame clones appear in the TCRdb table, and some are missing; sequencing was by immunoSEQ multiplex PCR. There are roughly 200,000 clones in the sample; 60% to 75% occur only once, and about 10% lies in the top ten. Sequenced sample: memory CD4+ T cells sorted from blood. The receptor set was obtained from a young man in good health. The CDR3 runs from the conserved cysteine through the conserved F or W. Fields, in order: clone size, V gene, J gene, D gene, CDR3 DNA, CDR3 protein. The D gene is left open where the match is weak. The listing skips clone size in some rows; elsewhere it reads once, few, many or a size class.

.	TRBV30	TRBJ2-3	.	TGTGCCTGGAGTGTAGAAGTGGCGGCGGATACGCAGTATTTT	CAWSVEVAADTQYF
.	TRBV11-2	TRBJ1-2	.	TGTGCCAGCAGAAGGGGCCATGGCTACACCTTC	CASRRGHGYTF
.	TRBV13	TRBJ2-7	.	TGTGCCAGCAGCTCGGGGGTAGGGGCCTACGAGCAGTACTTC	CASSSGVGAYEQYF
.	TRBV28	TRBJ2-7	TRBD1	TGTGCCAGCACCTCAGTGGGTGGGACAGGGGCCTACGAGCAGTACTTC	CASTSVGGTGAYEQYF
.	TRBV7-2	TRBJ1-1	.	TGTGCCAGCAGGGGGATGGCAGGGGCATCTGAAGCTTTCTTT	CASRGMAGASEAFF
.	TRBV28	TRBJ2-1	.	TGTGCCAGCAGGATCTACAATGAGCAGTTCTTC	CASRIYNEQFF
many	TRBV6-6	TRBJ2-4	TRBD1	TGTGCCAGCTCGACAGGGGGCGCGAGCATTCAGTACTTC	CASSTGGASIQYF
.	TRBV6-1	TRBJ2-7	TRBD2	TGTGCCAGCAGTGAGCGGACTAGCGGGACCCCCCGGCTCGAGCAGTACTTC	CASSERTSGTPRLEQYF
.	TRBV29-1	TRBJ1-2	.	TGCAGCTCGGGCTTAGCAGGGACTAACTATGGCTACACCTTC	CSSGLAGTNYGYTF
.	TRBV10-3	TRBJ2-7	.	TGTGCCATCAGTGAAGAACCAGGGTCCGAGCAGTACTTC	CAISEEPGSEQYF
.	TRBV4-1	TRBJ2-1	TRBD2	TGCGCCAGCAGCCAGATCGTCGCGGGAGGGTCGCGGAATGAGCAGTTCTTC	CASSQIVAGGSRNEQFF
.	TRBV5-1	TRBJ2-3	.	TGCGCCAGCAGCCAGAGCACAGATACGCAGTATTTT	CASSQSTDTQYF
.	TRBV5-5	TRBJ1-5	.	TGTGCCAGCAGCTTGGGTACAGGAGAATATAGCAATCAGCCCCAGCATTTT	CASSLGTGEYSNQPQHF
few	TRBV9	TRBJ2-2	TRBD2	TGTGCCAGCACCGTAACCCACCGACCGGGGAGGGGAGTCACCGGGGAGCTGTTTTTT	CASTVTHRPGRGVTGELFF
few	TRBV11-2	TRBJ2-2	TRBD2	TGTGCCAGCAGCAATAGCGGGAGTATGGTCGGGGAGCTGTTTTTT	CASSNSGSMVGELFF
.	TRBV2	TRBJ2-2	TRBD1	TGTGCCAGCGTCTGGGACAGGGGGCGAACCGGGGAGCTGTTTTTT	CASVWDRGRTGELFF
.	TRBV19	TRBJ2-1	TRBD2	TGTGCCAGTAAGGCCAGACTAGCGGGAGTGCCGTACAATGAGCAGTTCTTC	CASKARLAGVPYNEQFF
.	TRBV7-2	TRBJ2-3	.	TGTGCCAGCAGCAGGATGGGGGGAAGCACAGATACGCAGTATTTT	CASSRMGGSTDTQYF
few	TRBV9	TRBJ1-1	.	TGTGCCAGCAGCGCCGGGACTCTGGGAAGGACTGAAGCTTTCTTT	CASSAGTLGRTEAFF
.	TRBV11-3	TRBJ2-3	.	TGTGCCAGCAGCTTGGGGAGCAGCACAGATACGCAGTATTTT	CASSLGSSTDTQYF
.	TRBV5-1	TRBJ2-3	.	TGCGCCAGCAGCTTCCGGGGCGTCTACACAGATACGCAGTATTTT	CASSFRGVYTDTQYF
few	TRBV9	TRBJ2-2	.	TGTGCCAGCAGCGAGGGACCCGGGAACACCGGGGAGCTGTTTTTT	CASSEGPGNTGELFF
.	TRBV5-4	TRBJ2-4	.	TGTGCCAGCAGCTTGGGCCGGGACACTAAAAACATTCAGTACTTC	CASSLGRDTKNIQYF
.	TRBV5-6	TRBJ2-7	TRBD1	TGTGCCAGCAGCTCAACGGGACAGGGAGGGTACGAGCAGTACTTC	CASSSTGQGGYEQYF
.	TRBV7-9	TRBJ2-7	TRBD2	TGTGCCAGCAGCTTAGCGGCGGGAGGGGACCACGAGCAGTACTTC	CASSLAAGGDHEQYF
once	TRBV5-5	TRBJ1-2	.	TGTGCCAGCGACCTCCTGGCAAGGACAGACATCTATGGCTACACCTTC	CASDLLARTDIYGYTF
.	TRBV2	TRBJ2-3	.	TGTGCCACACGGGACGGCTACACAGATACGCAGTATTTT	CATRDGYTDTQYF
.	TRBV25-1	TRBJ2-1	TRBD2	TGTGCCAGCAGTGATCGCGGACTAGCGGGAGATTACAATGAGCAGTTCTTC	CASSDRGLAGDYNEQFF
few	TRBV5-1	TRBJ2-7	.	TGCGCCAGCAGCCAGGAATCCTACGAGCAGTACTTC	CASSQESYEQYF